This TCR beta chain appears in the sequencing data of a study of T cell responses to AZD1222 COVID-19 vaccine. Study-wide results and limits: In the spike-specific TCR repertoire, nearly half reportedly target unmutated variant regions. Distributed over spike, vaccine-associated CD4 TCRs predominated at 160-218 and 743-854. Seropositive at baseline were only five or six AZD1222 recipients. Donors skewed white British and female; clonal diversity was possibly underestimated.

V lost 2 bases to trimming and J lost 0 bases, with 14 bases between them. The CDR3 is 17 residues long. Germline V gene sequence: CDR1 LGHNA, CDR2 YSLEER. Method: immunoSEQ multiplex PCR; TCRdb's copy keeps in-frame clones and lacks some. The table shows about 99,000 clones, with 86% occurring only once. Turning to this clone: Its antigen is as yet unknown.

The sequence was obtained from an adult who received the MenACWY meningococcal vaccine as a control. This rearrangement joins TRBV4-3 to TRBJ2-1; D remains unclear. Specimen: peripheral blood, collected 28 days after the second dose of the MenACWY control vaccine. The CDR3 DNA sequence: TGCGCCAGCAGCCAACCGGGCGACTCGAGCTCCTACAATGAGCAGTTCTTC. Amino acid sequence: CASSQPGDSSSYNEQFF.